A selection of T cell receptor beta chains follows, all from one sample in a study of post-analysis software for immune sequencing data. MiXCR was run by TCRdb on the PCR reads, yielding one entry per CDR3 protein. The sample shows approximately 660,000 distinct CDR3 sequences, around 60% of them seen only once. The sample comprised blood. These receptors came from a girl aged 2 to 9 with multiple sclerosis. CDR3s include the opening cysteine and the closing phenylalanine or tryptophan. The D gene is left open where the match is weak. Clone size, where shown, is once, few, many, or a class for clones that have expanded.

D gene: TRBD2; J gene: TRBJ2-5; clone size: NA; V gene: TRBV7-6; CDR3 DNA: TGTGCCAGCAGCCGCGGACTAGCGGGGGGGTTACAAGAGACCCAGTACTTC; CDR3 protein: CASSRGLAGGLQETQYF
D gene: NA; J gene: TRBJ2-7; clone size: few; V gene: TRBV9; CDR3 DNA: TGTGCCAGCAGCGTGGGTTCAGGTATCTACGAGCAGTACTTC; CDR3 protein: CASSVGSGIYEQYF
D gene: NA; J gene: TRBJ2-2; clone size: NA; V gene: TRBV6-4; CDR3 DNA: TGTGCCAGCAGCCCCACGCCTTACACCGGGGAGCTGTTTTTT; CDR3 protein: CASSPTPYTGELFF
D gene: NA; J gene: TRBJ2-2; clone size: NA; V gene: TRBV2; CDR3 DNA: TGTGCCAGCAGTGAGGCAGGGGCTCCGCCCGGGGAGCTGTTTTTT; CDR3 protein: CASSEAGAPPGELFF
D gene: NA; J gene: TRBJ2-7; clone size: few; V gene: TRBV5-1; CDR3 DNA: TGCGCCAGCAGCTTGGAAGGTGGGCGCACCTACGAGCAGTACTTC; CDR3 protein: CASSLEGGRTYEQYF
D gene: NA; J gene: TRBJ1-1; clone size: NA; V gene: TRBV7-2; CDR3 DNA: TGTGCCAGCAGGCGGACGGCCTTAACGAACACTGAAGCTTTCTTT; CDR3 protein: CASRRTALTNTEAFF
D gene: NA; J gene: TRBJ2-3; clone size: NA; V gene: TRBV18; CDR3 DNA: TGTGCCAGCTCGGGAGACTCCAACACAGATACGCAGTATTTT; CDR3 protein: CASSGDSNTDTQYF
D gene: TRBD1; J gene: TRBJ1-1; clone size: NA; V gene: TRBV5-1; CDR3 DNA: TGCGCCAGCAGCTACGGACAGGGGGCCGTCACTGAAGCTTTCTTT; CDR3 protein: CASSYGQGAVTEAFF
D gene: TRBD2; J gene: TRBJ2-3; clone size: NA; V gene: TRBV3-1; CDR3 DNA: TGTGCCAGCAGTTTCTCGGGACTAGCGGGGGTGGAAGATACGCAGTATTTT; CDR3 protein: CASSFSGLAGVEDTQYF
D gene: NA; J gene: TRBJ2-3; clone size: NA; V gene: TRBV20-1; CDR3 DNA: TGCAGTGCTAGAGAACAAGCCCCCACAGATACGCAGTATTTT; CDR3 protein: CSAREQAPTDTQYF
D gene: TRBD2; J gene: TRBJ2-2; clone size: few; V gene: TRBV7-2; CDR3 DNA: TGTGCCAGCAGCTTGGGACTAACCACCGGGGAGCTGTTTTTT; CDR3 protein: CASSLGLTTGELFF
D gene: NA; J gene: TRBJ2-5; clone size: NA; V gene: TRBV6-1; CDR3 DNA: TGTGCCAGCAGTGGAGTTACAAGTTTCGAGACCCAGTACTTC; CDR3 protein: CASSGVTSFETQYF
D gene: NA; J gene: TRBJ2-1; clone size: once; V gene: TRBV6-5; CDR3 DNA: TGTGCCAGCAGTAAGGGGGGACCCGGTCGGGGTGAGCAGTTCTTC; CDR3 protein: CASSKGGPGRGEQFF
D gene: TRBD1; J gene: TRBJ2-1; clone size: NA; V gene: TRBV29-1; CDR3 DNA: TGCAGCGCGTACCCGACCCGACAGGGGAGCTCCTACAATGAGCAGTTCTTC; CDR3 protein: CSAYPTRQGSSYNEQFF
D gene: TRBD1; J gene: TRBJ1-5; clone size: few; V gene: TRBV5-6; CDR3 DNA: TGTGCCAGCAGCTTGGGGGACAGGGGCTATCAGCCCCAGCATTTT; CDR3 protein: CASSLGDRGYQPQHF
D gene: NA; J gene: TRBJ2-5; clone size: many; V gene: TRBV5-1; CDR3 DNA: TGCGCCAGCAGCTTCCCTTCGGAGACCCAGTACTTC; CDR3 protein: CASSFPSETQYF
D gene: NA; J gene: TRBJ2-1; clone size: NA; V gene: TRBV7-9; CDR3 DNA: TGTGCCAGCAGCTCTAGCTTCTTGGTCAATGAGCAGTTCTTC; CDR3 protein: CASSSSFLVNEQFF
D gene: NA; J gene: TRBJ1-4; clone size: NA; V gene: TRBV12-3/TRBV12-4; CDR3 DNA: TGTGCCAGCAGCGTGTCAGAAAAACTGTTTTTT; CDR3 protein: CASSVSEKLFF
D gene: TRBD2; J gene: TRBJ2-3; clone size: NA; V gene: TRBV7-3; CDR3 DNA: TGTGCCAGCAGCTTAAGAGGACTAGCGGGCACAGATACGCAGTATTTT; CDR3 protein: CASSLRGLAGTDTQYF
D gene: NA; J gene: TRBJ1-6; clone size: NA; V gene: TRBV5-1; CDR3 DNA: TGCGCCAGCAGCACGGACTGGAGAAGCTCCTATAATTCACCCCTCCACTTT; CDR3 protein: CASSTDWRSSYNSPLHF
D gene: TRBD2; J gene: TRBJ2-3; clone size: NA; V gene: TRBV12-3/TRBV12-4; CDR3 DNA: TGTGCCAGCAGCTTAGCGGGAGTGCAAGATACGCAGTATTTT; CDR3 protein: CASSLAGVQDTQYF
D gene: NA; J gene: TRBJ1-2; clone size: NA; V gene: TRBV7-9; CDR3 DNA: TGTGCCAGCAGCCCCGCGGGGGGGTGGAACTATGGCTACACCTTC; CDR3 protein: CASSPAGGWNYGYTF
D gene: TRBD2; J gene: TRBJ2-5; clone size: few; V gene: TRBV4-2; CDR3 DNA: TGTGCCAGCAGCCAGGGTAGCGGGGGGCAAGAGACCCAGTACTTC; CDR3 protein: CASSQGSGGQETQYF
D gene: NA; J gene: TRBJ1-1; clone size: NA; V gene: TRBV12-3/TRBV12-4; CDR3 DNA: TGTGCCAGCAGGGCAGGGGACGATGAAGCTTTCTTT; CDR3 protein: CASRAGDDEAFF
D gene: NA; J gene: TRBJ2-7; clone size: NA; V gene: TRBV4-1; CDR3 DNA: TGCGCCAGCAGCCAACTATGGGGCACAAGCTACGAGCAGTACTTC; CDR3 protein: CASSQLWGTSYEQYF
D gene: NA; J gene: TRBJ1-1; clone size: NA; V gene: TRBV6-2/TRBV6-3; CDR3 DNA: TGTGCCAGCAGCGTGTATTCTGAAGCTTTCTTT; CDR3 protein: CASSVYSEAFF
D gene: NA; J gene: TRBJ2-6; clone size: many; V gene: TRBV6-2/TRBV6-3; CDR3 DNA: TGTGCCAGCAGTTTCACGAGCTCTGGGGCCAACGTCCTGACTTTC; CDR3 protein: CASSFTSSGANVLTF
D gene: TRBD2; J gene: TRBJ2-3; clone size: NA; V gene: TRBV4-3; CDR3 DNA: TGCGCCAGCAGCCAAGACGACGCGGGGGGGCCTTTGGTAGCAGATACGCAGTATTTT; CDR3 protein: CASSQDDAGGPLVADTQYF
D gene: TRBD2; J gene: TRBJ2-7; clone size: NA; V gene: TRBV20-1; CDR3 DNA: TGCAGTGGGGCAAGCGGGAGCCACGAGCAGTACTTC; CDR3 protein: CSGASGSHEQYF
D gene: NA; J gene: TRBJ2-3; clone size: few; V gene: TRBV6-5; CDR3 DNA: TGTGCCTGCGGGCAGGGCACAGATACGCAGTATTTT; CDR3 protein: CACGQGTDTQYF
D gene: NA; J gene: TRBJ2-7; clone size: NA; V gene: TRBV6-2/TRBV6-3; CDR3 DNA: TGTGCCAGCAGTTACTCTCGGGCTAGCTCCTACGAGCAGTACTTC; CDR3 protein: CASSYSRASSYEQYF
D gene: TRBD1; J gene: TRBJ2-1; clone size: few; V gene: TRBV29-1; CDR3 DNA: TGCAGCGTTGCGGACAGGGGTACCTACAATGAGCAGTTCTTC; CDR3 protein: CSVADRGTYNEQFF
D gene: TRBD2; J gene: TRBJ2-5; clone size: NA; V gene: TRBV20-1; CDR3 DNA: TGCAGTGCCAGAGCGGGGGGGCCGTTGGAGACCCAGTACTTC; CDR3 protein: CSARAGGPLETQYF
D gene: NA; J gene: TRBJ2-3; clone size: once; V gene: TRBV21-1; CDR3 DNA: TGTGCCAGCAGATGGACTAGCGGGGGATACGAGGGAGATACGCAGTATTTT; CDR3 protein: CASRWTSGGYEGDTQYF
D gene: NA; J gene: TRBJ2-3; clone size: NA; V gene: TRBV10-3; CDR3 DNA: TGTGTCATCATGCTCGACAGGAACACAGATACGCAGTATTTT; CDR3 protein: CVIMLDRNTDTQYF
D gene: NA; J gene: TRBJ2-4; clone size: once; V gene: TRBV20-1; CDR3 DNA: TGCAGTGCTCGTGTGAAAAACATTCAGTACTTC; CDR3 protein: CSARVKNIQYF
D gene: NA; J gene: TRBJ2-3; clone size: few; V gene: TRBV6-4; CDR3 DNA: TGTGCCAGCATCACGAACCGGGCGAGAAGGGTCAGCACAGATACGCAGTATTTT; CDR3 protein: CASITNRARRVSTDTQYF
D gene: TRBD1; J gene: TRBJ1-2; clone size: NA; V gene: TRBV5-1; CDR3 DNA: TGTGCCAGCAGCCCTATGACAGGGGGGGATGGCTACACCTTC; CDR3 protein: CASSPMTGGDGYTF
D gene: NA; J gene: TRBJ2-7; clone size: NA; V gene: TRBV14; CDR3 DNA: TGTGCCAGCAGCCTGAGGGAGCACCCCTTCTACGAGCAGTACTTC; CDR3 protein: CASSLREHPFYEQYF
D gene: TRBD1; J gene: TRBJ2-7; clone size: few; V gene: TRBV27; CDR3 DNA: TGTGCCAGCAGTTTTCGGGACAGGGTACGGTACGAGCAGTACTTC; CDR3 protein: CASSFRDRVRYEQYF
D gene: TRBD1; J gene: TRBJ2-5; clone size: NA; V gene: TRBV9; CDR3 DNA: TGTGCCAGCAGCGAGGGACAGAAAGAGACCCAGTACTTC; CDR3 protein: CASSEGQKETQYF
D gene: NA; J gene: TRBJ2-1; clone size: few; V gene: TRBV6-1; CDR3 DNA: TGTGCCAGCAGACAAGGGTTATCCCCCTCTTCCTACAATGAGCAGTTCTTC; CDR3 protein: CASRQGLSPSSYNEQFF
D gene: NA; J gene: TRBJ2-1; clone size: NA; V gene: TRBV7-2; CDR3 DNA: TGTGCCAGCAGCTCCCTAATAGGATATGAGCAGTTCTTC; CDR3 protein: CASSSLIGYEQFF
D gene: NA; J gene: TRBJ2-3; clone size: NA; V gene: TRBV7-9; CDR3 DNA: TGTGCCAGCAGCCCCCATTGGTCGGCAGATGCGCAGTATTTT; CDR3 protein: CASSPHWSADAQYF
D gene: TRBD1; J gene: TRBJ2-7; clone size: NA; V gene: TRBV7-2; CDR3 DNA: TGTGCCAGCAGCTTCGGGACAGCCTCCTACGAGCAGTACTTC; CDR3 protein: CASSFGTASYEQYF
D gene: NA; J gene: TRBJ1-1; clone size: NA; V gene: TRBV5-6; CDR3 DNA: TGTGCCAGCAGCCCTCCTTGGAGGGCGGGTACTGAAGCTTTCTTT; CDR3 protein: CASSPPWRAGTEAFF
D gene: NA; J gene: TRBJ2-7; clone size: NA; V gene: TRBV5-1; CDR3 DNA: TGCGCCAGCAGCTTGGGGGCCAGGGATGGCGAGCAGTACTTC; CDR3 protein: CASSLGARDGEQYF
D gene: TRBD2; J gene: TRBJ2-5; clone size: NA; V gene: TRBV4-1; CDR3 DNA: TGCGCCAGCAGCCCTACTAGCGGGACGTGGGAGCAGTACTTC; CDR3 protein: CASSPTSGTWEQYF
D gene: NA; J gene: TRBJ2-7; clone size: NA; V gene: TRBV7-2; CDR3 DNA: TGTGCCAGCAGCTTATACATCTCCTACGAGCAGTACTTC; CDR3 protein: CASSLYISYEQYF
D gene: TRBD2; J gene: TRBJ2-6; clone size: few; V gene: TRBV7-2; CDR3 DNA: TGTGCCTCTTCGGGGGGCTCTGGGGCCAACGTCCTGACTTTC; CDR3 protein: CASSGGSGANVLTF
D gene: NA; J gene: TRBJ1-1; clone size: NA; V gene: TRBV7-2; CDR3 DNA: TGTGCCAGCAGCTTATCGTTCGGGGGGAACACTGAAGCTTTCTTT; CDR3 protein: CASSLSFGGNTEAFF
D gene: TRBD1; J gene: TRBJ2-4; clone size: NA; V gene: TRBV20-1; CDR3 DNA: TGCAGTGCTTCGGACAGGGGGGACATTCAGTACTTC; CDR3 protein: CSASDRGDIQYF
D gene: TRBD2; J gene: TRBJ2-7; clone size: NA; V gene: TRBV11-2; CDR3 DNA: TGTGCCAGCAGCCCGGGGCGACTAGCCTCCCTCGCCTACGAGCAGTACTTC; CDR3 protein: CASSPGRLASLAYEQYF
D gene: NA; J gene: TRBJ1-5; clone size: few; V gene: TRBV20-1; CDR3 DNA: TGCAGTGCTAGAGAGGGCTCCCCCCAGCATTTT; CDR3 protein: CSAREGSPQHF
D gene: NA; J gene: TRBJ1-5; clone size: NA; V gene: TRBV20-1; CDR3 DNA: TGCAGTGGCAGGGACGAAAATCAGCCCCAGCATTTT; CDR3 protein: CSGRDENQPQHF
D gene: NA; J gene: TRBJ2-5; clone size: NA; V gene: TRBV4-1; CDR3 DNA: TGCGCCAGCAGCCAAGATCGGCAAAGGGCCTCCTACAATGAGCAGTACTTC; CDR3 protein: CASSQDRQRASYNEQYF
D gene: NA; J gene: TRBJ2-2; clone size: few; V gene: TRBV6-2/TRBV6-3; CDR3 DNA: TGTGCCAGCAGTTACTCGAGAGGTGCGCTTTCTACCGGGGAGCTGTTTTTT; CDR3 protein: CASSYSRGALSTGELFF
D gene: NA; J gene: TRBJ2-4; clone size: NA; V gene: TRBV5-1; CDR3 DNA: TGCGCCAGCAGCCCCTCTGACGGGAACATTCAGTACTTC; CDR3 protein: CASSPSDGNIQYF
D gene: NA; J gene: TRBJ2-4; clone size: NA; V gene: TRBV20-1; CDR3 DNA: TGCAGTGCATTAGCGACCAAAAACATTCAGTACTTC; CDR3 protein: CSALATKNIQYF